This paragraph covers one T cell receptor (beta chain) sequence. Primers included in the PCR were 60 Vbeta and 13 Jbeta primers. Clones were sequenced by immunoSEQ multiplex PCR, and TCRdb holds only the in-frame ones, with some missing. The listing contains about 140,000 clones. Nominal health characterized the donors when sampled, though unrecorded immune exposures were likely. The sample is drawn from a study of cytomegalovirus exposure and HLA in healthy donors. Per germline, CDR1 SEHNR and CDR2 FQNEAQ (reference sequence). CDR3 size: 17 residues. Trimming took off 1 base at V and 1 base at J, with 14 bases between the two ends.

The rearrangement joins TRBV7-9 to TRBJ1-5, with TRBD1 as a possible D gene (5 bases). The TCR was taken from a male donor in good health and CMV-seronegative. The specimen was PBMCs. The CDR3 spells CASSLVGGGGSNQPQHF. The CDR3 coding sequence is TGTGCCAGCAGCTTAGTAGGTGGGGGGGGGAGCAATCAGCCCCAGCATTTT.